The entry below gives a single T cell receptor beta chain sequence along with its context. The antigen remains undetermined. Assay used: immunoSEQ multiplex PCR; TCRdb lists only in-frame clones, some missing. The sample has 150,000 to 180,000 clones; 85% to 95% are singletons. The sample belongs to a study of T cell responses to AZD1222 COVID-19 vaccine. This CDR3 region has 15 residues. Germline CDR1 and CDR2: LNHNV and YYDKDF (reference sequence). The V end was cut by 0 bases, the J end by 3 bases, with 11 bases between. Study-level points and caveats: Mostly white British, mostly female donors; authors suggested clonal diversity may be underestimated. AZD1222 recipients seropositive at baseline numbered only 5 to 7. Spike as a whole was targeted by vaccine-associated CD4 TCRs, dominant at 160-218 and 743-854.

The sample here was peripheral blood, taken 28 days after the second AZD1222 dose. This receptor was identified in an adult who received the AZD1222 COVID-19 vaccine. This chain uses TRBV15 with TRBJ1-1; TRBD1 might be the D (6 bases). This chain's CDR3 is CATSREQGGYTEAFF. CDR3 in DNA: TGTGCCACCAGCAGAGAACAGGGTGGATACACTGAAGCTTTCTTT.